The 10 T cell receptor beta chains reported below all come from one sample, sequenced in a study of identical twins. One entry per CDR3 protein results from TCRdb running MiXCR on the 5' RACE reads. The sample yields around 510,000 distinct CDR3 sequences, approximately 15% seen once. This same sample was also part of a study on yellow fever vaccine responses in identical twins.

Sequenced: CD4+ T cells sorted from blood. The origin of the receptors is a woman under 30 in good health.

This clonotype was observed many times. The J gene is TRBJ2-7, the V gene TRBV11-2; the D gene is possibly TRBD1 (6 bases). Germline loops: CDR1 SGHAT, CDR2 FQNNGV. Trimming left V 9 bases short and J 2 bases short, with 17 bases between. The CDR3 extends over 14 amino acids. CDR3 nucleotides: TGTGCCAGTCTAAACGGGGCAGGGGCCTACGAGCAGTACTTC. Translated, it gives CASLNGAGAYEQYF.

This clonotype occurred many times. The V gene is TRBV9, the J gene TRBJ2-4; 10 bases match TRBD1. This CDR3 has 15 residues. V dropped 3 bases and J dropped 9; count of bases not matched to a gene: 9. Germline V gives CDR1 SGDLS, CDR2 YYNGEE. The DNA of the CDR3 is TGTGCCAGCAGCGCCTTGACAGGGGGCGCGGGCATTCAGTACTTC. Protein sequence: CASSALTGGAGIQYF.

The genes are TRBV11-3 and TRBJ1-6; possibly TRBD1 for D (6 bases). Germline V gene data show CDR1 as SGHNT and CDR2 as YENEEA. The CDR3 consists of 13 residues. The ends were cut back, 5 bases at V and 10 bases at J, with 12 bases in the middle. As DNA, the CDR3 is TGTGCCAGCAGCCCGAATACAGGGTCACCCCTCCACTTT. Translation: CASSPNTGSPLHF.

V is TRBV27 and J is TRBJ1-1; 10 nucleotides agree with TRBD1. V was pared by 8 bases and J by 3 bases, with 6 bases of the junction left unmatched. The germline CDR1 and CDR2 sequences are MNHEY and SMNVEV (reference sequence). The CDR3 has 14 residues. This CDR3 is CASRDRGRYTEAFF. In nucleotides, the CDR3 is TGTGCCAGCCGAGACAGGGGGCGATACACTGAAGCTTTCTTT.

CDR3 nucleotide sequence: TGCGCCAGCAGCTTAGACAGGGGAGGTAATGAAAAACTGTTTTTT. As protein: CASSLDRGGNEKLFF. The V gene is TRBV5-1, the J gene TRBJ1-4; TRBD1 agrees at 8 bases. CDR1 and CDR2 from the germline V gene are SGHRS and YFSETQ. The ends lost 2 bases at V and 4 bases at J; junction bases unmatched: 4. This CDR3 has 15 amino acids.

This clonotype was counted only a few times. CDR3 loop: CASSLKGTGAPIRAFF. The CDR3 DNA reads as TGTGCCAGCAGCTTAAAAGGGACAGGGGCCCCGATTCGAGCTTTCTTT. The chain recombines TRBV7-6 with TRBJ1-1; 10 bases align to TRBD1. Germline trimming cut 2 bases from V and 10 bases from J; bases unmatched to any gene: 13. The CDR3 extends over 16 amino acids. Germline-derived CDR1 and CDR2 are SGHVS and FNYEAQ.

The table lists this clonotype with a few counts. The J gene is TRBJ2-7, the V gene TRBV3-1; the D is unclear. The V end lost 2 bases, the J end lost 7 bases, and 12 bases lay between the germline ends. Germline assignment: CDR1 LGHDT and CDR2 YNNKEL (reference sequence). The length of the CDR3 is 13 residues. CDR3: CASSQLGLLEQYF. For the CDR3, the DNA is TGTGCCAGCAGCCAATTGGGCCTCCTTGAGCAGTACTTC.

This clonotype was counted a few times. V and J are TRBV5-1 and TRBJ1-5; TRBD1 matches 10 bases. The CDR3 contains 15 residues. Germline V CDR1 and CDR2: SGHRS, YFSETQ. Trimming took 3 bases from V and 4 from J; bases not matched to a gene: 4. This chain's CDR3 is CASSYGTGVNQPQHF. The CDR3 nucleotides are TGCGCCAGCAGCTATGGGACAGGGGTTAATCAGCCCCAGCATTTT.

This clonotype has ten or more counts. V usage is TRBV20-1 and J usage is TRBJ2-3, with no clear D. The ends were cut back, 6 bases at V and 2 bases at J, with 6 bases in the middle. The CDR3 consists of 11 residues. Germline V gene data show CDR1 as DFQATT and CDR2 as SNEGSKA (reference sequence). CDR3 region: CSALNTDTQYF. The CDR3 DNA follows: TGCAGTGCGCTTAACACAGATACGCAGTATTTT.

This clonotype has more than one count but fewer than ten. This sequence joins TRBV7-2 and TRBJ2-3; 11 positions match TRBD2. Germline V gene lookup returns CDR1 SGHTA and CDR2 FQGNSA. The CDR3 sequence is 16 residues long. The V and J ends lost 5 bases and 7 bases, in that order; junction bases with no gene match: 11. The CDR3 nucleotides are TGTGCCAGCAGCCCTAGCGGGAGGATGGGTGCCAATACGCAGTATTTT. Amino acid sequence: CASSPSGRMGANTQYF.